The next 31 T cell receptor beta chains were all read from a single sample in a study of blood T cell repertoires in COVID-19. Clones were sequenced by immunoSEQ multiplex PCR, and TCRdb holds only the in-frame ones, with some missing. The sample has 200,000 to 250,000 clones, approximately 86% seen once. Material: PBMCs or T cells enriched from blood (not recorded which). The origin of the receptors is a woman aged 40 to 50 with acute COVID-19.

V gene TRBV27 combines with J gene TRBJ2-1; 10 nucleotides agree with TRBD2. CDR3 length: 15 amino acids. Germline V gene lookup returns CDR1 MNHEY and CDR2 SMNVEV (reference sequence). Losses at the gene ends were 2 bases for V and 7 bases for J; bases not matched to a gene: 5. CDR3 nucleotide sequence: TGTGCCAGCAGTTTAAGCGGGAGGGCCAAAAATGAGCAGTTCTTC. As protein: CASSLSGRAKNEQFF.

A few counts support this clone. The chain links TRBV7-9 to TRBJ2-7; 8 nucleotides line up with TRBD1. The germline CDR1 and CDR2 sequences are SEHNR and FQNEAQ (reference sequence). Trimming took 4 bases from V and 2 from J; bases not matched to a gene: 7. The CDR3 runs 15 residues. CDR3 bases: TGTGCCAGCAGCTCAGGACAGGGAGGTGCCTACGAGCAGTACTTC. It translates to CASSSGQGGAYEQYF.

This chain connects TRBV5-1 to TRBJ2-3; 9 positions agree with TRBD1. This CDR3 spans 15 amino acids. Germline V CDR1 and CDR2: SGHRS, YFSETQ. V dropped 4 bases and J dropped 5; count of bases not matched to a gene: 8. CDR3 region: CASSAGDRERDTQYF. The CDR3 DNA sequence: TGCGCCAGCAGCGCAGGGGACAGGGAAAGAGATACGCAGTATTTT.

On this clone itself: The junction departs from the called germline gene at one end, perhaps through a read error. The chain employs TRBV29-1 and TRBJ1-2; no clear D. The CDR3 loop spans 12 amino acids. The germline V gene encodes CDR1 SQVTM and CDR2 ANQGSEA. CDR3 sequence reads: CSVKTDEVGHTF. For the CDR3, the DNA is TGCAGCGTAAAAACTGACGAGGTTGGCCACACCTTC.

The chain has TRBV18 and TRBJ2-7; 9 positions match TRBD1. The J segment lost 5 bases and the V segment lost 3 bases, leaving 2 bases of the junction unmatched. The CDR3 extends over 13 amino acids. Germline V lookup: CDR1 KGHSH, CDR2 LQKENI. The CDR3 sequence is CASSPGQGNEQYF. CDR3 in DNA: TGTGCCAGCTCACCGGGACAGGGTAACGAGCAGTACTTC.

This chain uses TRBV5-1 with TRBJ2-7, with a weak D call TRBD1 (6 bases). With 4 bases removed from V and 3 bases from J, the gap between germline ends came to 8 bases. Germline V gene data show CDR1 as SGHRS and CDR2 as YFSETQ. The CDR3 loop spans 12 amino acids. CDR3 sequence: CASSADSYEQYF. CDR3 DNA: TGCGCCAGCAGCGCGGACAGCTACGAGCAGTACTTC.

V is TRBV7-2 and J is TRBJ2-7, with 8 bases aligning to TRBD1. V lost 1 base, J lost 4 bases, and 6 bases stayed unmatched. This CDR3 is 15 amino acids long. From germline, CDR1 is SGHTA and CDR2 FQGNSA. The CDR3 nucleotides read TGTGCCAGCAGCTTAGGGAGCAGGGGGCGGTACGAGCAGTACTTC. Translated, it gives CASSLGSRGRYEQYF.

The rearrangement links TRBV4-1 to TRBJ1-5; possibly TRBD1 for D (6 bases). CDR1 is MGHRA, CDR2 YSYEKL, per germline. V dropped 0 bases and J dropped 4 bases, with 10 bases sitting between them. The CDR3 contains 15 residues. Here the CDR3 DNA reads TGCGCCAGCAGCCAAGATATACAGGGTAATCAGCCCCAGCATTTT. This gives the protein CASSQDIQGNQPQHF.

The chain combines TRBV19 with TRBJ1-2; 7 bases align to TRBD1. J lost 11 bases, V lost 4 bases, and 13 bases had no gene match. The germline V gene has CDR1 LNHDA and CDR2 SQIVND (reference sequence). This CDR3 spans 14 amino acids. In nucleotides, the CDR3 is TGTGCCAGTAGTAGCACAGGGGATGGTCCTCGGTACACCTTC. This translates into CASSSTGDGPRYTF. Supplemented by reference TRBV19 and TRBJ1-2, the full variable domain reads DGGITQSPKYLFRKEGQNVTLSCEQNLNHDAMYWYRQDPGQGLRLIYYSQIVNDFQKGDIAEGYSVSREKKESFPLTVTSAQKNPTAFYLCASSSTGDGPRYTFGSGTRLTVV.

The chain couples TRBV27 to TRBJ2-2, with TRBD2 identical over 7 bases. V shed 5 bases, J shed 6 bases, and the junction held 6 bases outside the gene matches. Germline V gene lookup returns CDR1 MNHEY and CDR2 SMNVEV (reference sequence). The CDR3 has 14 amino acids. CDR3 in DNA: TGTGCCAGCAGTCCCCGACTAGCCCCCGGGGAGCTGTTTTTT. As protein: CASSPRLAPGELFF.

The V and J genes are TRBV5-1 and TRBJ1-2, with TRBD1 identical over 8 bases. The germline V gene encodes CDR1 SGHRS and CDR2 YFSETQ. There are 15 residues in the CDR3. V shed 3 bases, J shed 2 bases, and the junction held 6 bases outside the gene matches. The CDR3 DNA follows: TGCGCCAGCAGCTCGGACGGGGACAGGAACTATGGCTACACCTTC. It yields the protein CASSSDGDRNYGYTF.

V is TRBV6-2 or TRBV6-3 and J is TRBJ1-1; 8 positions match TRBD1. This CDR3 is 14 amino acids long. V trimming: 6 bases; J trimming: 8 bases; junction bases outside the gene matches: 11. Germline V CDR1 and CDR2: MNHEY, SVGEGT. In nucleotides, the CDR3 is TGTGCCAGCAGCCCGGCTGTGGCAGGGGGCGAAGCTTTCTTT. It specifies CASSPAVAGGEAFF.

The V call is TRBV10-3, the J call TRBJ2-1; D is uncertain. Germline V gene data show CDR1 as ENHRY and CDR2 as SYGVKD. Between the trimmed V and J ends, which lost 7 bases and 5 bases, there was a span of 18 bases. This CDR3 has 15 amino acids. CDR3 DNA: TGTGCCATCACGATGAGTCAAACCACGGACAATGAGCAGTTCTTC. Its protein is CAITMSQTTDNEQFF.

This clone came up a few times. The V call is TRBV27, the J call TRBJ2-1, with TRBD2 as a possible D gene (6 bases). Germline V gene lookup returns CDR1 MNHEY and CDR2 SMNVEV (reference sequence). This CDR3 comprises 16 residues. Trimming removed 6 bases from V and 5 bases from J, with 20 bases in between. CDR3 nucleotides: TGTGCCAGCAGATACGTCGGGAGTCTGTTGGACAATGAGCAGTTCTTC. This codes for CASRYVGSLLDNEQFF.

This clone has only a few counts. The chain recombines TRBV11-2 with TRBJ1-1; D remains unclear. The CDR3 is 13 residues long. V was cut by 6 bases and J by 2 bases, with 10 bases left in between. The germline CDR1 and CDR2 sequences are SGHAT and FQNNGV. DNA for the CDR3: TGTGCCAGCAGTCGGCAGGAAAACACTGAAGCTTTCTTT. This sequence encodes CASSRQENTEAFF. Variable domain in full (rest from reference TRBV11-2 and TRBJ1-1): EAGVAQSPRYKIIEKRQSVAFWCNPISGHATLYWYQQILGQGPKLLIQFQNNGVVDDSQLPKDRFSAERLKGVDSTLKIQPAKLEDSAVYLCASSRQENTEAFFGQGTRLTVV.

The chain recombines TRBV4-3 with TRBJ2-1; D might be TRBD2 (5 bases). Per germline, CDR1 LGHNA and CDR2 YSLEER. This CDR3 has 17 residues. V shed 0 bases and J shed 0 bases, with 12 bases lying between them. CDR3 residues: CASSQEYGISSYNEQFF. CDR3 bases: TGCGCCAGCAGCCAAGAGTACGGGATCAGCTCCTACAATGAGCAGTTCTTC.

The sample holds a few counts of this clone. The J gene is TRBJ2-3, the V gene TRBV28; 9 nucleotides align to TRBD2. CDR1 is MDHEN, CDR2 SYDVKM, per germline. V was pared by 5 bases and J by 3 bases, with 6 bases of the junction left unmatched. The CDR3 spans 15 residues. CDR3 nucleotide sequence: TGTGCCAGCAGTCCCCGACTAGCGGTAACAGATACGCAGTATTTT. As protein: CASSPRLAVTDTQYF.

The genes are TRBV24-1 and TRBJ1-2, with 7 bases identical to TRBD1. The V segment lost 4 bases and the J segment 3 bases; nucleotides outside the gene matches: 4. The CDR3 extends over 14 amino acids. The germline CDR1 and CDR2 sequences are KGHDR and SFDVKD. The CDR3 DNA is TGTGCCACCAGTGACATCGACAGGGACTATGGCTACACCTTC. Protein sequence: CATSDIDRDYGYTF.

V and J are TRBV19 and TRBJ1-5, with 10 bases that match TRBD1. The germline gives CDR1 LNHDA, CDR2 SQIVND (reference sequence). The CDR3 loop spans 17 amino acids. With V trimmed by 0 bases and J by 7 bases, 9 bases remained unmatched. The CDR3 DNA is TGTGCCAGTAGTATAGATCCCCGACAGGGGGCAGGGCAGCCCCAGCATTTT. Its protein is CASSIDPRQGAGQPQHF.

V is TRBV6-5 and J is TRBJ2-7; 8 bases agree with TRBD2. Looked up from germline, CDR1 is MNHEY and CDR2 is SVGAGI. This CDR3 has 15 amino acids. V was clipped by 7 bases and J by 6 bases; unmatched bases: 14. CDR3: CASMRAPGLESEQYF. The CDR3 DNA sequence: TGTGCCAGCATGAGAGCCCCGGGACTAGAAAGCGAGCAGTACTTC.

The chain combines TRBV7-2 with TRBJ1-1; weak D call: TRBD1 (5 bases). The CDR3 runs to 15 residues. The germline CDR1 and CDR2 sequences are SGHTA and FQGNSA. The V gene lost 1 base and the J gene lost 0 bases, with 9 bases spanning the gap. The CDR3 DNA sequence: TGTGCCAGCAGCTTAGTGGAGGGGATGAACACTGAAGCTTTCTTT. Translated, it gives CASSLVEGMNTEAFF.

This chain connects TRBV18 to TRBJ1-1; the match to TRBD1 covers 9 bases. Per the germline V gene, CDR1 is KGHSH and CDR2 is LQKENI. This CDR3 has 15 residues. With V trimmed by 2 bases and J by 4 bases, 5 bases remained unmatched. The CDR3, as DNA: TGTGCCAGCTCACCAAACGTGGACAGGGGCACTGAAGCTTTCTTT. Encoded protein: CASSPNVDRGTEAFF.

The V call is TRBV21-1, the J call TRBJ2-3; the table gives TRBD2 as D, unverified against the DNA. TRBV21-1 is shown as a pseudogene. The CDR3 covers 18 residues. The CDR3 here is CASSKADGVSGSSDTQYF. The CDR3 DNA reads TGTGCCAGCAGCAAAGCGGACGGGGTTAGCGGGAGCTCAGATACGCAGTATTTT.

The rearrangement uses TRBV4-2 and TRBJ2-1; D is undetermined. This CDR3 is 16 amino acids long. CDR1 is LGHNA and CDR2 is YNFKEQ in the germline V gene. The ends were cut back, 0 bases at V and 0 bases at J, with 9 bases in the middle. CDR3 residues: CASSQDSLSSYNEQFF. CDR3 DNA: TGTGCCAGCAGCCAAGATTCCCTGAGCTCCTACAATGAGCAGTTCTTC.

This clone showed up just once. This chain's CDR3 is CASSIWGYRNQPQHF. CDR3 bases: TGTGCCAGTAGTATATGGGGCTACCGCAATCAGCCCCAGCATTTT. The chain carries TRBV19 and TRBJ1-5; D may be TRBD1 (5 bases). The germline CDR1 and CDR2 sequences are LNHDA and SQIVND (reference sequence). Trimming shortened V by 2 bases and J by 2 bases, and 10 bases separated the two germline ends. This CDR3 is 15 amino acids long.

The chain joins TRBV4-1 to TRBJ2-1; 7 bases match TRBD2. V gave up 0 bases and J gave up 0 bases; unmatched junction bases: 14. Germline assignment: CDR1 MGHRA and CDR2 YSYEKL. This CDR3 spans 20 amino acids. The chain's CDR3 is CASSQEGLDPVRGSYNEQFF. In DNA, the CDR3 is TGCGCCAGCAGCCAAGAAGGACTAGATCCCGTCCGTGGCTCCTACAATGAGCAGTTCTTC.

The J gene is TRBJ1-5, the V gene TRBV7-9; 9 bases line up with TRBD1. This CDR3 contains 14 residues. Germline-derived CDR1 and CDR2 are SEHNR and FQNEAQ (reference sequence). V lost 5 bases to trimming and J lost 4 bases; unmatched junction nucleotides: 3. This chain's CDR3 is CASSQGTGNQPQHF. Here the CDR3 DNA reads TGTGCCAGCAGCCAAGGGACAGGGAATCAGCCCCAGCATTTT. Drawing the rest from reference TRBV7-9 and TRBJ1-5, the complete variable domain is DTGVSQNPRHKITKRGQNVTFRCDPISEHNRLYWYRQTLGQGPEFLTYFQNEAQLEKSRLLSDRFSAERPKGSFSTLEIQRTEQGDSAMYLCASSQGTGNQPQHFGDGTRLSIL.

CDR3: CAISDPGIPSASSYEQYF. CDR3 nucleotides: TGTGCCATCAGTGACCCAGGTATCCCTTCGGCGTCGTCCTACGAGCAGTACTTC. This sequence joins TRBV10-3 and TRBJ2-7; D uncertain. Germline V gives CDR1 ENHRY, CDR2 SYGVKD. Trimming stripped 3 bases from V and 1 base from J, with 22 bases between. The CDR3 consists of 18 residues.

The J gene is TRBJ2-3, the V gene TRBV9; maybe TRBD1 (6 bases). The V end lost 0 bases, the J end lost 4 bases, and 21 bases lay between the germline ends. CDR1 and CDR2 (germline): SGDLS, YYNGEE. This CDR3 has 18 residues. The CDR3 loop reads CASSVGLRQASLSDTQYF. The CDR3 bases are TGTGCCAGCAGCGTAGGTCTGAGACAGGCGAGTTTGTCAGATACGCAGTATTTT.

This CDR3 reads CASSLMAGGRYRSYNEQFF. CDR3 DNA sequence: TGTGCCAGCAGCTTAATGGCGGGAGGCCGATATCGCTCCTACAATGAGCAGTTCTTC. The chain carries TRBV7-3 and TRBJ2-1; TRBD2 aligns across 8 bases. The CDR3 sequence is 19 residues long. Unmatched junction bases numbered 11, after V lost 1 base and J lost 0 bases. Looked up from germline, CDR1 is SGHTA and CDR2 is FQGTGA.

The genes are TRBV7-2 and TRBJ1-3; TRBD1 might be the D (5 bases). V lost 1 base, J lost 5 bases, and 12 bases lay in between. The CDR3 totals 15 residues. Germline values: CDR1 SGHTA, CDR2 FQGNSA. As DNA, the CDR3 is TGTGCCAGCAGCTTAGACCGGACACCTCGAAACACCATATATTTT. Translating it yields CASSLDRTPRNTIYF.